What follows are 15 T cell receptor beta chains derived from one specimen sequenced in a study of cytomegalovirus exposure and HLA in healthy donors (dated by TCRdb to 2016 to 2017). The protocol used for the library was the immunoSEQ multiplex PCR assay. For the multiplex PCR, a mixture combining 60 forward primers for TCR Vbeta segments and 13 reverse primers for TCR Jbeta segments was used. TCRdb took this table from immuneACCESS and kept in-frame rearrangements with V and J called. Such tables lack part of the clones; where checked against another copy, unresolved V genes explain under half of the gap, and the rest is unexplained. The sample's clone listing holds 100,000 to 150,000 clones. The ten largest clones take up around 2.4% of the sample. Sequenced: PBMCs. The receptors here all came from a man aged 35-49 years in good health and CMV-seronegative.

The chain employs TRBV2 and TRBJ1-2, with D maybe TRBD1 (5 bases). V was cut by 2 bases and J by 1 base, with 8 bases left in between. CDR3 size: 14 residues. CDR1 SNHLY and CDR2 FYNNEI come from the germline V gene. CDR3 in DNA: TGTGCCAGCAGTGAACACAGGAGTAACTATGGCTACACCTTC. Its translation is CASSEHRSNYGYTF.

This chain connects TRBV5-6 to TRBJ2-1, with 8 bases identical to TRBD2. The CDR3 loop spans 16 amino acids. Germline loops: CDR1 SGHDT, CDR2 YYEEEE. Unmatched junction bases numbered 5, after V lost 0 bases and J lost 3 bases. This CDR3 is CASSLDSGSHYNEQFF. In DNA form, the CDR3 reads TGTGCCAGCAGCTTGGACAGCGGGAGTCACTACAATGAGCAGTTCTTC.

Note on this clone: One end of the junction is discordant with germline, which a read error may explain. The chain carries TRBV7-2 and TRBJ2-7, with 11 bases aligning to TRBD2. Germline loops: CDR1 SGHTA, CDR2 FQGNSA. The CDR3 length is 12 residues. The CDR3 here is CASSSTSGRYEF. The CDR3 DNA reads TGTGCCAGCAGCTCTACTAGCGGGAGATACGAGTTC.

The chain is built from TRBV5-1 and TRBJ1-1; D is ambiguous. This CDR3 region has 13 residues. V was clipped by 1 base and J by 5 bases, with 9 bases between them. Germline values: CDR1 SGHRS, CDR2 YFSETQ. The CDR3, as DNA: TGCGCCAGCAGCTTGACGCGGGGTACTGAAGCTTTCTTT. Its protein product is CASSLTRGTEAFF.

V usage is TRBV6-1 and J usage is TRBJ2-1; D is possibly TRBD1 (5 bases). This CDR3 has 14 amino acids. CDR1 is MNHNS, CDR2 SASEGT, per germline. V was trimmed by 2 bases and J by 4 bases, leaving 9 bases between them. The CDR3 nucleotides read TGTGCCAGCAGTGAACTTGACAGATACAATGAGCAGTTCTTC. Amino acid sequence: CASSELDRYNEQFF.

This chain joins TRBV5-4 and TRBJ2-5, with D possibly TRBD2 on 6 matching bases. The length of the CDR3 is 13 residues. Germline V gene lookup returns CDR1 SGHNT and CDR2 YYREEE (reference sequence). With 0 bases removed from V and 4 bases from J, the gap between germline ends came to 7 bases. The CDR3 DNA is TGTGCCAGCAGCTTGGGACTAGTAGAGACCCAGTACTTC. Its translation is CASSLGLVETQYF.

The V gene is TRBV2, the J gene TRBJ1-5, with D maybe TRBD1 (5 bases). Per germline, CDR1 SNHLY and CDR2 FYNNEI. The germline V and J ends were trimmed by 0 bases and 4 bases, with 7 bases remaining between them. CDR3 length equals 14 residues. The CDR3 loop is CASSEAQGNQPQHF. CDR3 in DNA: TGTGCCAGCAGTGAAGCTCAGGGAAATCAGCCCCAGCATTTT.

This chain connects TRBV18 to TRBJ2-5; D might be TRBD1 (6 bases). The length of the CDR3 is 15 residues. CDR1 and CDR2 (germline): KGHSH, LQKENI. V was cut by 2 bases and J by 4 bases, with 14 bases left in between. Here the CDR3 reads CASSPKQGITETQYF. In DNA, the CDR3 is TGTGCCAGCTCACCAAAACAGGGTATCACAGAGACCCAGTACTTC.

In DNA form, the CDR3 reads TGTGCCAGCAGCCCTGACAGGGAAAAAGCCAAAAACATTCAGTACTTC. Translating gives CASSPDREKAKNIQYF. This rearrangement joins TRBV5-8 to TRBJ2-4; 7 bases line up with TRBD1. This CDR3 region has 16 residues. Trimming removed 4 bases from V and 0 bases from J; junction bases left unmatched: 7. Germline assignment: CDR1 SGHTS and CDR2 YDEGEE. The full variable domain, with the rest looked up from reference TRBV5-8 and TRBJ2-4, is EAGVTQSPTHLIKTRGQQATLRCSPISGHTSVYWYQQALGLGLQFLLWYDEGEERNRGNFPPRFSGRQFPNYSSELNVNALELEDSALYLCASSPDREKAKNIQYFGAGTRLSVL.

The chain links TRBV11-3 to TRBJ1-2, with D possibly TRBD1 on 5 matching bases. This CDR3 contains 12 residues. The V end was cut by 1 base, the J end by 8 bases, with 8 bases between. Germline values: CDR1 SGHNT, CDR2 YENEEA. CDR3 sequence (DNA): TGTGCCAGCAGCTTAGGCGGGGCGGGCTACACCTTC. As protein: CASSLGGAGYTF.

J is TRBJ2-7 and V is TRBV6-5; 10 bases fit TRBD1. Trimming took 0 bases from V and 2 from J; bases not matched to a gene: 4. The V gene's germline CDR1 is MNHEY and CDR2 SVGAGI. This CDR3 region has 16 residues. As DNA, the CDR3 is TGTGCCAGCAGTTACTCGAGGACAGGGGGTGCCTACGAGCAGTACTTC. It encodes CASSYSRTGGAYEQYF.

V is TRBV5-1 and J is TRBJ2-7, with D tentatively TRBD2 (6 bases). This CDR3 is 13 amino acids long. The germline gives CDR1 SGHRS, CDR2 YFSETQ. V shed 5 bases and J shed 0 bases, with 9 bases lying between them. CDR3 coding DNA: TGCGCCAGCAGTTCGGACTACTCCTACGAGCAGTACTTC. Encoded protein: CASSSDYSYEQYF. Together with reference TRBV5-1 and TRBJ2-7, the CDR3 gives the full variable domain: KAGVTQTPRYLIKTRGQQVTLSCSPISGHRSVSWYQQTPGQGLQFLFEYFSETQRNKGNFPGRFSGRQFSNSRSEMNVSTLELGDSALYLCASSSDYSYEQYFGPGTRLTVT.

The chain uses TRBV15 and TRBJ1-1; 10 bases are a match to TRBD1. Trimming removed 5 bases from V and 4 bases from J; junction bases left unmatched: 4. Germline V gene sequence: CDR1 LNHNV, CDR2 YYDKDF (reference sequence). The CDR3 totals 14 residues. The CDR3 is CATSGRQGATEAFF. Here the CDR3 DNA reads TGTGCCACCAGCGGTCGACAGGGGGCCACTGAAGCTTTCTTT.

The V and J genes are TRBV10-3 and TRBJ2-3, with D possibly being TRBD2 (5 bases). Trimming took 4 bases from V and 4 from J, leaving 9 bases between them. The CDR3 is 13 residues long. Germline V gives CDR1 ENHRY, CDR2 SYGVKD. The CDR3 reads CAISGESPDTQYF. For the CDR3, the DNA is TGTGCCATCAGTGGGGAGAGCCCAGATACGCAGTATTTT.

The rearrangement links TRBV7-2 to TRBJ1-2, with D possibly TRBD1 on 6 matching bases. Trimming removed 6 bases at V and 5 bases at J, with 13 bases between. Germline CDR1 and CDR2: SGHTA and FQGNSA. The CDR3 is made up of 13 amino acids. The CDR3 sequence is CASSTDSIYGYTF. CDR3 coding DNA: TGTGCCAGCAGTACGGACAGTATTTATGGCTACACCTTC.